The 12 T cell receptor beta chains listed next were all sequenced from one sample in a study of blood T cell repertoires in COVID-19 (dated by TCRdb to 2020 to 2021). The library was prepared using the immunoSEQ multiplex PCR assay. TCRdb took this table from immuneACCESS and kept in-frame rearrangements with V and J called. Such tables lack part of the clones; where checked against another copy, unresolved V genes explain under half of the gap, and the rest is unexplained. For this sample there are 150,000 to 170,000 clones; 76% appear just once. The ten largest clonotypes hold approximately 3.7% of the sample. The sample taken for sequencing was peripheral blood. These receptors were obtained from a woman aged 80 or older with acute or convalescent COVID-19.

The chain is built from TRBV5-1 and TRBJ2-5; maybe TRBD2 (5 bases). CDR3 length: 13 amino acids. V lost 5 bases, J lost 3 bases, and 11 bases lay in between. The germline V gene has CDR1 SGHRS and CDR2 YFSETQ. The CDR3 sequence is CASRFGEKETQYF. CDR3 nucleotides: TGCGCCAGCAGGTTCGGGGAGAAAGAGACCCAGTACTTC.

This chain joins TRBV19 and TRBJ2-5, with TRBD1 matching over 9 bases. The ends lost 6 bases at V and 5 bases at J; junction bases unmatched: 7. This CDR3 is built from 14 residues. Germline values: CDR1 LNHDA, CDR2 SQIVND (reference sequence). The CDR3 loop reads CASSVQGAGETQYF. The CDR3 DNA reads as TGTGCCAGTAGCGTACAGGGGGCGGGTGAGACCCAGTACTTC.

The rearrangement joins TRBV6-2 or TRBV6-3 to TRBJ2-7; 7 bases align to TRBD2. Germline lookup yields CDR1 MNHEY and CDR2 SVGEGT. V shed 6 bases and J 3 bases; nucleotides not matched to a gene: 17. The CDR3 has 17 residues. CDR3 DNA sequence: TGTGCCAGCAGCGATATAACATTAGCGGGCCTCAGCTACGAGCAGTACTTC. It codes for CASSDITLAGLSYEQYF.

This clone turned up a few times. The chain is built from TRBV27 and TRBJ1-5, with 8 bases that match TRBD1. This CDR3 contains 14 residues. In germline, CDR1 is MNHEY, CDR2 SMNVEV (reference sequence). Trimming took 5 bases from V and 1 from J; bases not matched to a gene: 1. The CDR3 sequence is CASSPGGSNQPQHF. The CDR3 bases are TGTGCCAGCAGTCCAGGGGGCAGCAATCAGCCCCAGCATTTT.

In regard to this clone: One end of the junction varies from germline; a read error may be responsible. The V gene is TRBV16, the J gene TRBJ2-1; TRBD2 might be the D (7 bases). CDR1 and CDR2 from the germline V gene are KGHSY and FQNENV. The CDR3 loop spans 12 amino acids. CDR3: CASSRSGGPMVF. CDR3 nucleotides: TGTGCCAGCAGCCGGTCCGGGGGGCCTATGGTCTTC.

The CDR3, as DNA: TGCGCCAGCAGTGATACAGACAGGGGGTACACTGAAGCTTTCTTT. It encodes CASSDTDRGYTEAFF. This chain joins TRBV10-1 and TRBJ1-1, with TRBD1 matching 9 bases. V shed 3 bases, J shed 3 bases, and the junction held 5 bases outside the gene matches. CDR3 size: 15 residues. CDR1 and CDR2 from the germline V gene are WNHNN and SYGVQD (reference sequence).

The chain links TRBV5-4 to TRBJ2-7; 7 nucleotides agree with TRBD1. Germline trimming cut 0 bases from V and 1 base from J; bases unmatched to any gene: 4. The CDR3 has 15 amino acids. The germline V gene encodes CDR1 SGHNT and CDR2 YYREEE (reference sequence). This CDR3 reads CASSLEGGRSYEQYF. In nucleotides, the CDR3 is TGTGCCAGCAGCTTGGAAGGGGGCAGGTCCTACGAGCAGTACTTC.

The V gene is TRBV10-2, the J gene TRBJ2-1; D unresolved. V was shortened by 0 bases and J by 10 bases, with 7 bases between the two germline ends. CDR3 size: 12 residues. Germline assignment: CDR1 WSHSY and CDR2 SAAADI. CDR3 protein: CASSESGEEQFF. DNA of the CDR3: TGCGCCAGCAGTGAGTCGGGCGAGGAGCAGTTCTTC.

The V and J genes are TRBV9 and TRBJ2-2; D is unclear. This CDR3 spans 13 amino acids. Germline V CDR1 and CDR2: SGDLS, YYNGEE. The V end was cut by 0 bases, the J end by 4 bases, with 4 bases between. The CDR3 spells CASSVAGTGELFF. In DNA, the CDR3 is TGTGCCAGCAGCGTAGCAGGCACCGGGGAGCTGTTTTTT.

This clone has only one observation. This chain connects TRBV15 to TRBJ1-4; maybe TRBD1 (5 bases). This CDR3 contains 15 residues. Trimming removed 3 bases at V and 4 bases at J, with 12 bases between. Germline V gene sequence: CDR1 LNHNV, CDR2 YYDKDF (reference sequence). The chain's CDR3 is CATSSTDSSNEKLFF. The CDR3 DNA reads TGTGCCACCAGCAGCACCGACAGCAGTAATGAAAAACTGTTTTTT. The full variable domain, with the rest looked up from reference TRBV15 and TRBJ1-4, is DAMVIQNPRYQVTQFGKPVTLSCSQTLNHNVMYWYQQKSSQAPKLLFHYYDKDFNNEADTPDNFQSRRPNTSFCFLDIRSPGLGDTAMYLCATSSTDSSNEKLFFGSGTQLSVL.

The chain carries TRBV4-3 and TRBJ2-3, with a weak D call TRBD2 (7 bases). V was shortened by 0 bases and J by 5 bases, with 18 bases between the two germline ends. The V gene's germline CDR1 is LGHNA and CDR2 YSLEER. The CDR3 runs to 17 residues. CDR3 in DNA: TGCGCCAGCAGCCAAGAAGGGGGGGACCCGCGGAAAGATACGCAGTATTTT. Encoded protein: CASSQEGGDPRKDTQYF.

The chain's CDR3 is CASSWDRVAQETQYF. In nucleotides, the CDR3 is TGTGCCAGCAGTTGGGACAGGGTTGCGCAAGAGACCCAGTACTTC. This sequence joins TRBV2 and TRBJ2-5; 9 bases match TRBD1. CDR1 and CDR2 (germline): SNHLY, FYNNEI. V was clipped by 5 bases and J by 2 bases; unmatched bases: 6. The CDR3 is 15 residues long. The full variable domain, completed using reference TRBV2 and TRBJ2-5, is EPEVTQTPSHQVTQMGQEVILRCVPISNHLYFYWYRQILGQKVEFLVSFYNNEISEKSEIFDDQFSVERPDGSNFTLKIRSTKLEDSAMYFCASSWDRVAQETQYFGPGTRLLVL.